This T cell receptor (beta chain) derives from a study of vaccination and CD4 T cells after COVID-19. Study-wide context: Post-COVID draws came a median approximately 93 days after diagnosis (range 35 to 161).

The CDR3 has 14 residues. The germline V gene encodes CDR1 MNHEY and CDR2 SVGEGT. As for treatment: roughly 10-day PBMC culture with coronavirus spike peptide pools or control peptides (ViraFEST assay). CD4+ T cells of the unexposed donor were collected before the COVID-19 pandemic (2011-2018). First, ViraFEST expanded antigen-specific T cells with peptide pools, and next it sequenced the TCRs. Sequencing of cultured CD4+ T cell DNA used the Oncomine TCR Beta short-read assay. Once CD4+ T cells had been cultured, genomic DNA was extracted from them. Via MiXCR, TCRdb re-called the PCR reads, giving one row per CDR3 protein. The table has 11,000 or so distinct CDR3 sequences, about 29% seen once. The table lists this clonotype with a few counts. Antigen specificity is unknown. At one of its ends the junction is not consistent with the germline gene, which may arise from a read error.

This chain connects TRBV6-2 or TRBV6-3 to TRBJ1-5; a weak D match, TRBD1 (5 bases). Sequenced material: CD4+ T cells from blood, cultured in vitro. The clonotype originates from a human donor in good health. CDR3 region: CASSSPGTYQPQHF. CDR3 nucleotide sequence: TGTGCCAGCAGTTCCCCAGGGACGTATCAACCCCAGCATTTT.